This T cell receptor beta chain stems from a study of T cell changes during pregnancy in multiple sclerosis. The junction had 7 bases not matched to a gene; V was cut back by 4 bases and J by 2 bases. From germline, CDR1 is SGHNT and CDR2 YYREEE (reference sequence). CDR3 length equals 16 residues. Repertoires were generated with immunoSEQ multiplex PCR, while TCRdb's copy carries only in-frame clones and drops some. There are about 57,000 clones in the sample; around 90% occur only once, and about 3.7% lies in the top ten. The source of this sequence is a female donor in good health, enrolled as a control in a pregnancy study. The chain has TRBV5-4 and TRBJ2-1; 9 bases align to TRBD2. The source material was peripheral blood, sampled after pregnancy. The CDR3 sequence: CASSPRGGATYNEQFF. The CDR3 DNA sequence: TGTGCCAGCAGCCCGCGCGGGGGGGCAACCTACAATGAGCAGTTCTTC.